Each of the 22 T cell receptor beta chains below was sequenced from the same sample in a study of blood T cell repertoires in COVID-19. Profiled with immunoSEQ multiplex PCR; TCRdb holds only in-frame clones, not every one. The sample includes about 52,000 clones, approximately 90% of them seen just once. Sequencing was carried out using peripheral blood. These receptors came from a man aged 70-80 years with acute or convalescent COVID-19.

J is TRBJ1-3 and V is TRBV13; D gene uncertain. The V and J ends lost 5 bases and 2 bases respectively, with 13 bases between them. The germline V gene has CDR1 PRHDT and CDR2 FYEKMQ (reference sequence). This CDR3 comprises 15 residues. The CDR3 DNA reads TGTGCCAGCAGCCCCCACGGGAGTACTGGAAACACCATATATTTT. Its protein is CASSPHGSTGNTIYF.

The chain is built from TRBV7-2 and TRBJ2-5; the D gene is possibly TRBD1 (6 bases). Germline V gene sequence: CDR1 SGHTA, CDR2 FQGNSA. The ends were cut back, 4 bases at V and 5 bases at J, with 11 bases in the middle. The CDR3 extends over 13 amino acids. CDR3 nucleotides: TGTGCCAGCAGCTCCCAGGGGCGGGAGACCCAGTACTTC. It encodes CASSSQGRETQYF.

The chain recombines TRBV2 with TRBJ1-4; D uncertain. V was shortened by 3 bases and J by 7 bases, with 15 bases between the two germline ends. The CDR3 consists of 15 residues. Looked up from germline, CDR1 is SNHLY and CDR2 is FYNNEI. DNA for the CDR3: TGTGCCAGCAGTGATCGGGTCAGCCGTGGTGAAAAACTGTTTTTT. This encodes CASSDRVSRGEKLFF.

This chain links TRBV5-4 with TRBJ2-3; D call uncertain. V was clipped by 2 bases and J by 5 bases, with 21 bases between them. The CDR3 totals 17 residues. CDR1 and CDR2 (germline): SGHNT, YYREEE (reference sequence). The CDR3 loop reads CASSFALARMVVDTQYF. CDR3 sequence (DNA): TGTGCCAGCAGCTTCGCGTTGGCTAGGATGGTTGTAGATACGCAGTATTTT.

The CDR3 spells CASSSSSRAADTQYF. CDR3 nucleotides: TGTGCCAGCAGCTCGTCCTCGAGGGCCGCGGATACGCAGTATTTT. The chain employs TRBV5-4 and TRBJ2-3; D perhaps matches TRBD2 (5 bases). Germline values: CDR1 SGHNT, CDR2 YYREEE (reference sequence). The CDR3 is 15 amino acids. The ends were cut back, 3 bases at V and 6 bases at J, with 17 bases in the middle.

This clone was seen once. This chain connects TRBV5-1 to TRBJ2-1; 12 bases agree with TRBD1. This CDR3 is 17 amino acids long. V shed 0 bases, J shed 6 bases, and the junction held 7 bases outside the gene matches. Germline V gene data show CDR1 as SGHRS and CDR2 as YFSETQ. This chain's CDR3 is CASSLGWGTGGFNEQFF. CDR3 coding DNA: TGCGCCAGCAGCTTGGGTTGGGGGACAGGGGGCTTCAATGAGCAGTTCTTC.

The V and J genes are TRBV7-3 and TRBJ2-3, with a tentative D call TRBD2 (6 bases). The CDR3 is made up of 15 amino acids. CDR1 is SGHTA, CDR2 FQGTGA, per germline. The ends were cut back, 4 bases at V and 5 bases at J, with 16 bases in the middle. CDR3 sequence: CASSSIGTPKDTQYF. CDR3 DNA sequence: TGTGCCAGCAGCTCGATCGGGACTCCAAAAGATACGCAGTATTTT.

This clone was recorded only once. The J gene is TRBJ2-3, the V gene TRBV14; TRBD1 matches 9 bases. Trimming cost V 4 bases and J 6 bases; bases outside gene matches: 5. The CDR3 has 14 amino acids. From germline, CDR1 is SGHDN and CDR2 FVKESK. The CDR3 region has the DNA TGTGCCAGCAGCCTGGGACAGGGCGGGGATACGCAGTATTTT. Amino acid sequence: CASSLGQGGDTQYF.

This rearrangement joins TRBV6-2 or TRBV6-3 to TRBJ1-5; TRBD1 is a possible D gene (6 bases). From germline, CDR1 is MNHEY and CDR2 SVGEGT. This CDR3 comprises 14 residues. V shed 5 bases and J shed 6 bases, with 14 bases lying between them. This CDR3 is CASSPWDISQPQHF. The DNA of the CDR3 is TGTGCCAGCAGTCCCTGGGACATAAGTCAGCCCCAGCATTTT.

The V call is TRBV19, the J call TRBJ1-2; 10 bases line up with TRBD1. The germline V gene encodes CDR1 LNHDA and CDR2 SQIVND (reference sequence). CDR3 size: 15 residues. V trimming: 5 bases; J trimming: 4 bases; junction bases outside the gene matches: 7. This CDR3 reads CASSRGTGDSYGYTF. Here the CDR3 DNA reads TGTGCCAGTAGTCGAGGGACAGGGGACAGCTATGGCTACACCTTC.

The CDR3 nucleotides read TGTGCCAGTAGTCGAAGGACGGGGGTCCAAGAGACCCAGTACTTC. It translates to CASSRRTGVQETQYF. The chain couples TRBV19 to TRBJ2-5; D may be TRBD2 (6 bases). V lost 5 bases to trimming and J lost 1 base, with 14 bases between them. Germline CDR1 is LNHDA and CDR2 is SQIVND (reference sequence). This CDR3 region has 15 residues.

The chain is built from TRBV7-9 and TRBJ2-7, with D perhaps TRBD1 (5 bases). This CDR3 has 13 amino acids. Germline V gives CDR1 SEHNR, CDR2 FQNEAQ (reference sequence). V shed 5 bases and J shed 4 bases, with 12 bases lying between them. CDR3 coding DNA: TGTGCCAGCAGCCAAAGGGGTGGTTACGAGCAGTACTTC. It yields the protein CASSQRGGYEQYF. Full variable domain (outside the CDR3, taken from reference TRBV7-9 and TRBJ2-7): DTGVSQNPRHKITKRGQNVTFRCDPISEHNRLYWYRQTLGQGPEFLTYFQNEAQLEKSRLLSDRFSAERPKGSFSTLEIQRTEQGDSAMYLCASSQRGGYEQYFGPGTRLTVT.

The chain couples TRBV28 to TRBJ1-2; no clear D gene. Germline CDR1 MDHEN, CDR2 SYDVKM. This CDR3 region has 14 residues. V was pared by 2 bases and J by 6 bases, with 13 bases between. CDR3 coding DNA: TGTGCCAGCAGTTTAGGGCAGACGACGAATGGCTACACCTTC. It codes for CASSLGQTTNGYTF.

This rearrangement joins TRBV7-2 to TRBJ2-1; 13 nucleotides match TRBD2. Trimming took 6 bases from V and 8 from J; bases not matched to a gene: 7. This CDR3 is built from 15 residues. Germline V lookup: CDR1 SGHTA, CDR2 FQGNSA. The CDR3 region has the DNA TGTGCCAGCAGGACCGGGACTAGCGGGAATTATGAGCAGTTCTTC. Protein product: CASRTGTSGNYEQFF.

The rearrangement joins TRBV5-1 to TRBJ2-3, with D perhaps matching TRBD1 (7 bases). Trimming cost V 7 bases and J 2 bases, with 23 bases left between them. This CDR3 is 17 amino acids long. The germline V gene has CDR1 SGHRS and CDR2 YFSETQ. The CDR3 DNA follows: TGCGCCAGCGAAGGAGGGATCAGGGGGGCAATCACAGATACGCAGTATTTT. Its protein is CASEGGIRGAITDTQYF.

The V call is TRBV18, the J call TRBJ2-1; the D gene is possibly TRBD2 (5 bases). The CDR3 runs 16 residues. The germline V gene has CDR1 KGHSH and CDR2 LQKENI. V was clipped by 3 bases and J by 0 bases, with 12 bases between them. CDR3 protein: CASSPQYTSSYNEQFF. For the CDR3, the DNA is TGTGCCAGCTCACCGCAGTACACTAGCTCCTACAATGAGCAGTTCTTC.

The chain carries TRBV19 and TRBJ2-1; TRBD2 matches at 10 bases. With V trimmed by 5 bases and J by 7 bases, 8 bases remained unmatched. The CDR3 covers 15 residues. Germline CDR1 reads LNHDA; CDR2 reads SQIVND (reference sequence). The CDR3 DNA reads as TGTGCCAGTAGTGTCTCTAGCGGGAGTAGGAATGAGCAGTTCTTC. Protein: CASSVSSGSRNEQFF.

V gene TRBV6-2 or TRBV6-3 combines with J gene TRBJ2-5; the match to TRBD2 covers 15 bases. The CDR3 is made up of 15 amino acids. CDR1 is MNHEY and CDR2 is SVGEGT in the germline V gene. Trimming at V came to 6 bases and at J to 5 bases, leaving 4 bases not matched to a gene. The CDR3 region is CASSGLAGGRETQYF. The DNA for the CDR3 is TGTGCCAGCAGCGGACTAGCGGGGGGGCGCGAGACCCAGTACTTC.

J is TRBJ2-5 and V is TRBV18, with 7 bases matching TRBD2. V dropped 8 bases and J dropped 1; count of bases not matched to a gene: 10. This CDR3 is built from 15 residues. Germline V gene sequence: CDR1 KGHSH, CDR2 LQKENI. CDR3 DNA: TGTGCCAGCCTCTCGGGGGAGGGGACCCAAGAGACCCAGTACTTC. It translates to CASLSGEGTQETQYF.

The rearrangement uses TRBV7-2 and TRBJ2-3, with 11 bases aligning to TRBD2. CDR3 length equals 17 residues. The germline gives CDR1 SGHTA, CDR2 FQGNSA. J lost 4 bases, V lost 1 base, and 7 bases had no gene match. As DNA, the CDR3 is TGTGCCAGCAGCTTAGACCTAGCGGGGGGTGGCGCAGATACGCAGTATTTT. It encodes CASSLDLAGGGADTQYF.

V usage is TRBV4-3 and J usage is TRBJ2-2; perhaps TRBD2 as D (6 bases). Germline V gene sequence: CDR1 LGHNA, CDR2 YSLEER. V was cut by 4 bases and J by 7 bases, with 16 bases left in between. This CDR3 comprises 15 residues. The CDR3 loop reads CASSPRTMEGGELFF. DNA of the CDR3: TGCGCCAGCAGCCCGCGGACGATGGAGGGCGGGGAGCTGTTTTTT.

The V and J genes are TRBV9 and TRBJ2-1; TRBD2 aligns across 9 bases. The CDR3 is 16 residues long. The junction had 8 bases not matched to a gene; V was cut back by 0 bases and J by 7 bases. Germline V gene lookup returns CDR1 SGDLS and CDR2 YYNGEE. The DNA of the CDR3 is TGTGCCAGCAGCGTAGGGGTAGCGGGAGTTGAAAATGAGCAGTTCTTC. Translated, it gives CASSVGVAGVENEQFF.